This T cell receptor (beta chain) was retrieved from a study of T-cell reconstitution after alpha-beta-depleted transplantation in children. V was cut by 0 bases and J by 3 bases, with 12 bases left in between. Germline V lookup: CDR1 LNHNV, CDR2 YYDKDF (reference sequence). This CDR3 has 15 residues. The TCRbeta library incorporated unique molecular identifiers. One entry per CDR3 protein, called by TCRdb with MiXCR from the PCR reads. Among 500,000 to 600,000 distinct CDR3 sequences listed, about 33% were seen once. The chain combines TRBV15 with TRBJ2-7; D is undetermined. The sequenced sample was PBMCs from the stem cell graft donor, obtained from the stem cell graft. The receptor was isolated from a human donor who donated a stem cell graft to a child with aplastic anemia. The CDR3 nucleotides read TGTGCCACCAGCAGAGATTCTCGGCGCGTCTACGAGCAGTACTTC. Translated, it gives CATSRDSRRVYEQYF.